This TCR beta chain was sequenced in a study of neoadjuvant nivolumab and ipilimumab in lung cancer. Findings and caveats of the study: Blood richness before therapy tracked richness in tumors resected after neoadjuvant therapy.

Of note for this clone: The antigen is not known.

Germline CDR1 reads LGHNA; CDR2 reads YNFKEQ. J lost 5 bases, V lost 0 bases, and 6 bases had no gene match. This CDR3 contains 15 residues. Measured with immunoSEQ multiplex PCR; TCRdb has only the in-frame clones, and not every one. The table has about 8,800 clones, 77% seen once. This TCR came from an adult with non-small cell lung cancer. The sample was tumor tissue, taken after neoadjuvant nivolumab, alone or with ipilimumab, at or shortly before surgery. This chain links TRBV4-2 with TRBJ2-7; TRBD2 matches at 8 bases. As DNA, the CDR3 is TGTGCCAGCAGCCAAGATTGGACTAGCCAGGACGAGCAGTACTTC. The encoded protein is CASSQDWTSQDEQYF.